A single sample is the source of the 17 T cell receptor beta chains below, sequenced in a study of shared clonotypes between healthy human individuals. Using immunoSEQ multiplex PCR, the repertoire was profiled, and TCRdb retains in-frame clones only, with some absent. Here the sample spans more than 1 million clones, about 80% being singletons. Specimen: memory CD4+ T cells from PBMCs. The subset is: CD45RA-negative fraction. Every receptor here comes from a man aged 18-30 years in good health. Some clones in this sample may be carry-over from other donors' samples.

The V gene is TRBV5-8, the J gene TRBJ1-1, with a possible D match to TRBD1 (5 bases). Between the trimmed V and J ends, which lost 4 bases and 4 bases, there was a span of 14 bases. The CDR3 contains 14 residues. In germline, CDR1 is SGHTS, CDR2 YDEGEE. CDR3 amino acids: CASSPGRAGTEAFF. The CDR3 nucleotides are TGTGCCAGCAGCCCAGGGAGGGCGGGCACTGAAGCTTTCTTT.

The chain joins TRBV5-1 to TRBJ2-7, with D unresolved. With 1 base removed from V and 7 bases from J, the gap between germline ends came to 9 bases. Germline CDR1 is SGHRS and CDR2 is YFSETQ. This CDR3 has 12 residues. As DNA, the CDR3 is TGCGCCAGCAGCTTGAATTCGCGGGAGCAGTACTTC. This translates into CASSLNSREQYF.

The genes are TRBV19 and TRBJ1-2; possible D gene TRBD1, 6 bases. The germline V gene encodes CDR1 LNHDA and CDR2 SQIVND (reference sequence). The CDR3 is 14 amino acids. V was shortened by 5 bases and J by 3 bases, with 13 bases between the two germline ends. As DNA, the CDR3 is TGTGCCAGTAGTGATCAGGGGATGGACTATGGCTACACCTTC. It codes for CASSDQGMDYGYTF.

This chain joins TRBV5-1 and TRBJ2-7; D might be TRBD2 (6 bases). The germline CDR1 and CDR2 sequences are SGHRS and YFSETQ. CDR3 length equals 15 residues. The germline V and J ends were trimmed by 2 bases and 5 bases, with 17 bases remaining between them. This chain's CDR3 is CASSLNPGTADEQYF. The CDR3 DNA sequence: TGCGCCAGCAGCTTAAACCCAGGGACTGCCGACGAGCAGTACTTC.

The rearrangement uses TRBV2 and TRBJ1-2; 7 bases line up with TRBD1. CDR3 length: 14 amino acids. CDR1 is SNHLY, CDR2 FYNNEI, per germline. The V segment lost 5 bases and the J segment 4 bases; nucleotides outside the gene matches: 7. The CDR3 coding sequence is TGTGCCAGCAGTCGGGAGGGGGCTGGCTATGGCTACACCTTC. It yields the protein CASSREGAGYGYTF.

This clone showed up many times. Additional DNA sequences in this sample encode the identical CDR3. The CDR3 bases are TGCAGTGCACGTGCACCAGAGACCCAGTACTTC. Protein product: CSARAPETQYF. The V call is TRBV20-1, the J call TRBJ2-5; D remains ambiguous. Between the trimmed V and J ends, which lost 6 bases and 4 bases, there was a span of 9 bases. CDR3 length equals 11 residues. Germline V gene data show CDR1 as DFQATT and CDR2 as SNEGSKA (reference sequence).

The chain carries TRBV2 and TRBJ2-1; 10 nucleotides align to TRBD1. J gave up 6 bases and V 5 bases, and 13 bases lay outside the gene matches. This CDR3 region has 17 residues. CDR1 is SNHLY and CDR2 is FYNNEI in the germline V gene. CDR3 coding DNA: TGTGCCAGCAGTCGAAATCGCCGGGACAGGGGAGGCAATGAGCAGTTCTTC. This translates into CASSRNRRDRGGNEQFF.

The chain links TRBV4-1 to TRBJ1-5; 9 nucleotides align to TRBD1. Germline-derived CDR1 and CDR2 are MGHRA and YSYEKL. With V trimmed by 3 bases and J by 7 bases, 7 bases remained unmatched. The CDR3 is made up of 15 amino acids. CDR3 DNA sequence: TGCGCCAGCAGCCAGGGACAGGGTGAGGTGCAGCCCCAGCATTTT. Its protein is CASSQGQGEVQPQHF.

This clone was detected once. The V gene is TRBV30, the J gene TRBJ2-3, with TRBD2 identical over 12 bases. In germline, CDR1 is GTSNPN, CDR2 SVGIG (reference sequence). The CDR3 sequence is 15 residues long. The V and J ends lost 3 bases and 6 bases, in that order; junction bases with no gene match: 7. CDR3 coding DNA: TGTGCCTGGAGGGCTAGCGGGAGGGCCAGGGATACGCAGTATTTT. Residues: CAWRASGRARDTQYF.

As for this clone: Given a much more abundant clone one base away, this may be a read error. The CDR3 reads CAWSVQRRTEAFF. The DNA of the CDR3 is TGTGCCTGGAGTGTACAGAGGAGGACTGAAGCTTTCTTT. The chain has TRBV30 and TRBJ1-1; D is ambiguous. Trimming pared 0 bases from V and 5 bases from J, leaving 10 bases between. This CDR3 has 13 amino acids. Germline V lookup: CDR1 GTSNPN, CDR2 SVGIG (reference sequence).

This sequence joins TRBV2 and TRBJ1-2, with D possibly TRBD1 on 6 matching bases. Germline V lookup: CDR1 SNHLY, CDR2 FYNNEI. Trimming stripped 4 bases from V and 7 bases from J, with 13 bases between. This CDR3 has 13 amino acids. The CDR3 region has the DNA TGTGCCAGCAGTGGAGAAGGGGGAGGTGGCTACACCTTC. The encoded protein is CASSGEGGGGYTF.

A remark on this clone: Distinct nucleotide sequences in the sample also encode this CDR3. This chain links TRBV6-5 with TRBJ2-2; D is unclear. This CDR3 is built from 15 residues. Per the germline V gene, CDR1 is MNHEY and CDR2 is SVGAGI. V was clipped by 0 bases and J by 4 bases, with 9 bases between them. The DNA of the CDR3 is TGTGCCAGCAGTTACTCGATGGGTGGCACCGGGGAGCTGTTTTTT. Protein product: CASSYSMGGTGELFF.

This clone was detected only a few times. This rearrangement joins TRBV19 to TRBJ2-5; possibly TRBD1 for D (6 bases). The CDR3 has 16 amino acids. The V gene's germline CDR1 is LNHDA and CDR2 SQIVND (reference sequence). Deletions cut 1 base from V and 2 bases from J, with 14 bases between. CDR3 protein: CASSIGVGAQQETQYF. The CDR3 coding sequence is TGTGCCAGTAGTATAGGGGTGGGGGCACAGCAAGAGACCCAGTACTTC.

The V call is TRBV9, the J call TRBJ1-3; TRBD1 aligns across 9 bases. The CDR3 contains 17 residues. V was clipped by 1 base and J by 0 bases; unmatched bases: 5. Germline values: CDR1 SGDLS, CDR2 YYNGEE. This CDR3 is CASSVRTGADSGNTIYF. In DNA, the CDR3 is TGTGCCAGCAGCGTACGGACAGGGGCCGACTCTGGAAACACCATATATTTT.

This chain joins TRBV10-2 and TRBJ2-3; TRBD2 matches 11 bases. V trimming: 7 bases; J trimming: 2 bases; junction bases outside the gene matches: 8. The length of the CDR3 is 16 residues. Germline CDR1 WSHSY, CDR2 SAAADI. CDR3 DNA: TGCGCCAGCATTCGCGGGACTAGCGGATTCACAGATACGCAGTATTTT. Residues: CASIRGTSGFTDTQYF.

The table lists this clone with a few counts. J is TRBJ2-7 and V is TRBV10-2, with 9 bases identical to TRBD2. With V trimmed by 4 bases and J by 0 bases, 4 bases remained unmatched. CDR3 length: 15 residues. CDR1 and CDR2 (germline): WSHSY, SAAADI. CDR3 DNA: TGCGCCAGCAGTGGGAGCGGGAGGAGCTCCTACGAGCAGTACTTC. Amino acid sequence: CASSGSGRSSYEQYF.

The chain carries TRBV6-6 and TRBJ1-2, with 9 bases fitting TRBD1. V lost 4 bases and J lost 4; bases outside the gene matches: 10. Looked up from germline, CDR1 is MNHNY and CDR2 is SVGAGI (reference sequence). This CDR3 has 16 amino acids. CDR3 protein: CASSSSSGTGTYGYTF. The CDR3, as DNA: TGTGCCAGCAGTTCCTCTTCCGGGACAGGGACCTATGGCTACACCTTC.